The 14 T cell receptor beta chains below were found in one sample sequenced in a study of blood T cell repertoires in COVID-19. Data came from immunoSEQ multiplex PCR; TCRdb stores just in-frame clones and leaves some out. The table has over 50,000 clones, 88% seen once; the top ten hold 3.5%. Material for sequencing was peripheral blood. Receptors were obtained from a human donor in a cohort sampled during active COVID-19.

V is TRBV5-1 and J is TRBJ1-5; D might be TRBD1 (6 bases). Trimming shortened V by 0 bases and J by 6 bases, and 13 bases separated the two germline ends. Germline lookup yields CDR1 SGHRS and CDR2 YFSETQ. The length of the CDR3 is 15 residues. In nucleotides, the CDR3 is TGCGCCAGCAGCTTGGTGGGGGCCGTCGGTCAGCCCCAGCATTTT. Translation gives CASSLVGAVGQPQHF.

The rearrangement links TRBV2 to TRBJ2-2; perhaps TRBD1 as D (6 bases). V lost 3 bases and J 8 bases, leaving 16 bases between the germline ends. CDR3 length: 15 amino acids. From germline, CDR1 is SNHLY and CDR2 FYNNEI. CDR3 in amino acids: CASSEQGPGVGELFF. The CDR3 DNA reads TGTGCCAGCAGTGAGCAGGGGCCCGGGGTGGGGGAGCTGTTTTTT.

The gene calls are TRBV19 and TRBJ1-1; 7 bases are a match to TRBD1. The germline V gene has CDR1 LNHDA and CDR2 SQIVND (reference sequence). The CDR3 consists of 17 residues. The V and J ends lost 10 bases and 0 bases, in that order; junction bases with no gene match: 17. This CDR3 is CATSRIPGQRMNTEAFF. The CDR3 DNA is TGTGCCACCTCTCGAATCCCGGGACAGAGAATGAACACTGAAGCTTTCTTT.

The chain employs TRBV18 and TRBJ2-3; 11 bases map to TRBD2. Germline V gives CDR1 KGHSH, CDR2 LQKENI. V shed 4 bases and J 2 bases; nucleotides not matched to a gene: 8. CDR3 length: 17 residues. The CDR3 is CASSRRQTSGTTDTQYF. Here the CDR3 DNA reads TGTGCCAGCTCACGGCGGCAGACTAGCGGGACCACAGATACGCAGTATTTT.

CDR3 coding DNA: TGCGCCAGCAGCTTCGGGACAGGGGACTATGGCTACACCTTC. As protein: CASSFGTGDYGYTF. V gene TRBV5-1 combines with J gene TRBJ1-2; TRBD1 agrees at 10 bases. V trimming: 2 bases; J trimming: 3 bases; junction bases outside the gene matches: 1. CDR1 and CDR2 (germline): SGHRS, YFSETQ. The CDR3 loop spans 14 amino acids.

This clone was counted once. The rearrangement uses TRBV6-5 and TRBJ1-6; 7 nucleotides line up with TRBD1. CDR1 and CDR2 from the germline V gene are MNHEY and SVGAGI. The V segment lost 10 bases and the J segment 7 bases; nucleotides outside the gene matches: 10. This CDR3 contains 14 residues. The CDR3 bases are TGTGCCACGACTTTAGGGGGCAGAAATTCACCCCTCCACTTT. The encoded protein is CATTLGGRNSPLHF.

This clone was observed a single time. This chain joins TRBV29-1 and TRBJ2-7; TRBD2 matches 12 bases. Losses at the gene ends were 3 bases for V and 7 bases for J; bases not matched to a gene: 7. The CDR3 covers 14 residues. Germline V CDR1 and CDR2: SQVTM, ANQGSEA. This CDR3 is CSVDVLAGGREQYF. The CDR3 DNA follows: TGCAGCGTTGATGTACTAGCGGGGGGACGGGAGCAGTACTTC.

This chain joins TRBV18 and TRBJ2-1; maybe TRBD1 (5 bases). V lost 4 bases, J lost 2 bases, and 15 bases lay in between. This CDR3 has 16 amino acids. In germline, CDR1 is KGHSH, CDR2 LQKENI. The CDR3 sequence: CASSHRQKPAYNEQFF. The CDR3 DNA sequence: TGTGCCAGCTCACATCGACAGAAACCCGCCTACAATGAGCAGTTCTTC.

J is TRBJ2-7 and V is TRBV9; TRBD2 matches at 9 bases. Germline V lookup: CDR1 SGDLS, CDR2 YYNGEE. The J segment lost 3 bases and the V segment lost 3 bases, leaving 4 bases of the junction unmatched. There are 14 residues in the CDR3. CDR3 sequence (DNA): TGTGCCAGCAGCGCGCTGACTAGCGGCTACGAGCAGTACTTC. This translates into CASSALTSGYEQYF.

The rearrangement uses TRBV5-1 and TRBJ1-1; D possibly corresponds to TRBD1 (5 bases). Germline V CDR1 and CDR2: SGHRS, YFSETQ. The V end was cut by 0 bases, the J end by 1 base, with 7 bases between. The CDR3 covers 14 residues. CDR3 sequence (DNA): TGCGCCAGCAGCTTGGTGGACAAGAACACTGAAGCTTTCTTT. It encodes CASSLVDKNTEAFF.

The CDR3 spells CASSIRGRDTGELFF. CDR3 sequence (DNA): TGTGCCAGTAGTATAAGGGGGCGGGACACCGGGGAGCTGTTTTTT. The chain is built from TRBV19 and TRBJ2-2, with 7 bases matching TRBD1. The CDR3 runs 15 residues. V lost 2 bases and J lost 3; bases outside the gene matches: 3. Germline loops: CDR1 LNHDA, CDR2 SQIVND (reference sequence).

This sequence joins TRBV19 and TRBJ2-5, with 14 bases matching TRBD2. This CDR3 has 15 amino acids. Germline V gene data show CDR1 as LNHDA and CDR2 as SQIVND (reference sequence). V was clipped by 7 bases and J by 11 bases; unmatched bases: 12. As DNA, the CDR3 is TGTGCCAGTATCGGGACTAGCGGGAGTGGGGTTAGGCAGTACTTC. It yields the protein CASIGTSGSGVRQYF.

The count of this clone is one. The chain employs TRBV29-1 and TRBJ2-3; 11 bases agree with TRBD2. Germline CDR1 reads SQVTM; CDR2 reads ANQGSEA. The trim removed 8 bases at V and 2 bases at J, leaving 9 bases unmatched. CDR3 length equals 15 residues. The CDR3 DNA follows: TGCAGCTTGGAGGCTAGCGGGAGGAACACAGATACGCAGTATTTT. This encodes CSLEASGRNTDTQYF.

As concerns this clone: Other DNA sequences in the same sample also yield this CDR3. The V gene is TRBV6-5, the J gene TRBJ2-2; 8 positions agree with TRBD1. Germline lookup yields CDR1 MNHEY and CDR2 SVGAGI. The V gene end was trimmed by 4 bases and the J gene end by 2 bases; junction bases not matched to a gene: 3. The CDR3 is made up of 15 amino acids. CDR3 loop: CASSLTGVNTGELFF. Written as DNA, the CDR3 is TGTGCCAGCAGTTTGACAGGGGTAAACACCGGGGAGCTGTTTTTT.